This T cell receptor (beta chain) is from a study of chemoradiotherapy in HPV16-positive cancers (dated by TCRdb to the early 2020s). Notes on the research overall: Candidate HPV-specific T-cell clones and common TCR motifs were defined through functional T-cell assays on cells from two HPV16-positive patients. Next, the candidate HPV-specific TCRs and motifs were followed in TCR repertoires from around 87 patients with HPV-related cancers. The study set out to ask whether T-cell immunity against the HPV oncoproteins E6 and E7 changes over the course of chemoradiotherapy and whether that immunity affects survival.

A note on this clone: The antigen it binds to is not known. No clone much larger than this one lies a single base away; base qualities are absent.

Beyond this particular receptor, the publication reports: Only a couple of HPV16-positive patients were used to derive the functional definition of HPV-specific T cells, and the survival association was reported for HPV16-positive patients. In HPV16-positive patients, expansion of HPV-responsive T cells during chemoradiotherapy was associated with improved recurrence-free survival. Expansion of candidate HPV-specific clones and E7-related TCR motifs was observed in the tumor microenvironment during treatment, whereas no such expansion was observed for non-HPV-specific T cells.

Repertoires were sampled repeatedly over the course of chemoradiotherapy so that clonal expansion in the tumor microenvironment could be followed. Counted from cysteine to phenylalanine, this CDR3 has 15 amino acids. Here the CDR3 DNA is all that survives: 45 bases in frame from base 1. Ends trimmed: V by 4 bases, J by 6 bases; bases unmatched to a gene: 12. CDR1 and CDR2 are drawn from the germline V gene (reference sequence): SGHNT, YYREEE. Libraries came from the immunoSEQ multiplex PCR assay. The table comes from immuneACCESS by way of TCRdb, which keeps in-frame sequences with V and J called. Part of the clones is missing from these tables; in studies checked, under half for an unresolved V gene and the rest for unknown reasons. The sample profile shows tens of thousands of clones; roughly 86% of them were found once. The ten biggest clones cover around 3.8% of the sample.

The TCR comes from a human donor with HPV-associated anogenital cancer. Sequenced material: blood, taken from a patient who underwent chemoradiotherapy. The chain is made from TRBV5-4 and TRBJ1-2; 7 bases in the middle match TRBD1. Read as DNA, the sequence is TGTGCCAGCAGCCTTAAAGGACAGGTGGGGCATGGCTACACCTTC. It codes for CASSLKGQVGHGYTF.